The 20 T cell receptor beta chains listed next were all sequenced from one sample in a study of T-cell reconstitution after alpha-beta-depleted transplantation in children (dated by TCRdb to the mid-2010s). The sample's treatment or condition label, in plain terms: allogeneic hematopoietic cell transplantation with graft depleted of TCRalphabeta T cells and CD19 B cells. Library preparation employed PCR. Sequenced on an Illumina HiSeq 2500. TCR libraries were prepared with molecular barcoding, using unique molecular identifiers to normalize TCRbeta repertoire quantification. TCRdb reran the public reads through fastp at Q25 and MiXCR, keeping productive beta chains. A single entry per CDR3 protein holds the most common genes and DNA from its merged rows. This sample comprises around 490,000 distinct CDR3 sequences, roughly an eighth of them detected only once. The ten largest clonotypes hold 12% to 15% of the sample.

Here the sequenced sample was PBMCs, mostly from graft donor cells, taken 180 days after TCRalphabeta/CD19-depleted stem cell transplant. These receptor sequences come from a female patient aged 2-9 years who had a stem cell transplant for aplastic anemia, so the T cells may come from the graft donor.

V usage is TRBV7-2 and J usage is TRBJ2-7, with no clear D. Germline V CDR1 and CDR2: SGHTA, FQGNSA. V was clipped by 0 bases and J by 6 bases, with 9 bases between them. This CDR3 is built from 13 residues. The CDR3 DNA reads as TGTGCCAGCAGCTTAGCGGGAACCCGCGAGCAGTACGTC. Encoded protein: CASSLAGTREQYV.

The gene calls are TRBV15 and TRBJ1-2, with D tentatively TRBD1 (5 bases). Trimming stripped 0 bases from V and 8 bases from J, with 13 bases between. Germline CDR1 reads LNHNV; CDR2 reads YYDKDF (reference sequence). The CDR3 is 14 amino acids. The CDR3 nucleotides read TGTGCCACCAGCAGAGATCGGGGGGGGTACGGCTACACCTTC. Its protein product is CATSRDRGGYGYTF.

This clonotype was recorded a few times. This sequence joins TRBV7-2 and TRBJ2-1, with TRBD2 as a possible D gene (5 bases). Germline V gives CDR1 SGHTA, CDR2 FQGNSA. Trimming stripped 1 base from V and 6 bases from J, with 10 bases between. The CDR3 length is 14 residues. CDR3 coding DNA: TGTGCCAGCAGCTTAGTCGAGGGCAGCAATGAGCAGTTCTTC. Amino acids: CASSLVEGSNEQFF.

This clonotype appeared many times. The V and J genes are TRBV24-1 and TRBJ2-5; D is uncertain. Looked up from germline, CDR1 is KGHDR and CDR2 is SFDVKD. The V gene lost 3 bases and the J gene lost 5 bases, with 18 bases spanning the gap. This CDR3 contains 16 residues. The CDR3 DNA reads TGTGCCACCAGTGATCCGGAGTCGAGCCTATTGGAGACCCAGTACTTC. Its translation: CATSDPESSLLETQYF.

The chain uses TRBV11-2 and TRBJ1-6; D ambiguous. The CDR3 is 16 residues long. V lost 1 base and J lost 5, with 12 bases in between. Germline loops: CDR1 SGHAT, CDR2 FQNNGV. CDR3 DNA: TGTGCCAGCAGCTTAGTGGGCCGGAGAAATAATTCACCCCTCCACTTT. Translated, it gives CASSLVGRRNNSPLHF. The full variable domain, rest sourced from reference TRBV11-2 and TRBJ1-6, is EAGVAQSPRYKIIEKRQSVAFWCNPISGHATLYWYQQILGQGPKLLIQFQNNGVVDDSQLPKDRFSAERLKGVDSTLKIQPAKLEDSAVYLCASSLVGRRNNSPLHFGNGTRLTVT.

This clonotype has more than one count but fewer than ten. The chain is built from TRBV5-8 and TRBJ2-3, with 7 bases aligning to TRBD2. J lost 8 bases, V lost 0 bases, and 15 bases had no gene match. Germline-derived CDR1 and CDR2 are SGHTS and YDEGEE. There are 17 residues in the CDR3. CDR3 in amino acids: CASSLVHGTTWGGTQYF. CDR3 nucleotides: TGTGCCAGCAGCTTGGTACACGGGACTACATGGGGTGGTACGCAGTATTTT. The full variable domain, rest sourced from reference TRBV5-8 and TRBJ2-3, is EAGVTQSPTHLIKTRGQQATLRCSPISGHTSVYWYQQALGLGLQFLLWYDEGEERNRGNFPPRFSGRQFPNYSSELNVNALELEDSALYLCASSLVHGTTWGGTQYFGPGTRLTVL.

In its sample, this clonotype was seen a few times. The chain couples TRBV28 to TRBJ1-5; D is undetermined. Trimming cost V 1 base and J 9 bases, with 10 bases left between them. This CDR3 has 13 amino acids. Germline V CDR1 and CDR2: MDHEN, SYDVKM. DNA for the CDR3: TGTGCCAGCAGTTTATACACCCGGCGGCCCCAGCATTTT. This gives the protein CASSLYTRRPQHF.

This clonotype was seen more than once but under ten times. The genes are TRBV25-1 and TRBJ2-1, with 9 bases lining up with TRBD2. The J segment lost 8 bases and the V segment lost 0 bases, leaving 14 bases of the junction unmatched. The V gene's germline CDR1 is MGHDK and CDR2 SYGVNS. This CDR3 comprises 18 residues. The CDR3 nucleotides read TGTGCCAGCAGTGAATACTGGCTAGCGGGAAGATCTGGGGATGAGCAGTTCTTC. Protein: CASSEYWLAGRSGDEQFF.

This clonotype was picked up a small number of times. The CDR3: CASSPHGPYEQYF. The CDR3 region has the DNA TGTGCCAGCAGCCCTCACGGGCCCTACGAGCAGTACTTC. V gene TRBV7-9 combines with J gene TRBJ2-7; D ambiguous. The CDR3 is 13 amino acids. Germline CDR1 and CDR2: SEHNR and FQNEAQ (reference sequence). Trimming took off 5 bases at V and 2 bases at J, with 10 bases between the two ends.

In DNA, the CDR3 is TGTGCCAGCAGCCCTTTAATCACTATCCGGCAGCCCCAGCATTTT. It is translated as CASSPLITIRQPQHF. V is TRBV3-1 and J is TRBJ1-5, with no clear D. The CDR3 contains 15 residues. V was cut by 4 bases and J by 7 bases, with 17 bases left in between. The germline CDR1 and CDR2 sequences are LGHDT and YNNKEL (reference sequence). The entire variable domain, with the rest obtained from reference TRBV3-1 and TRBJ1-5, is as follows: DTAVSQTPKYLVTQMGNDKSIKCEQNLGHDTMYWYKQDSKKFLKIMFSYNNKELIINETVPNRFSPKSPDKAHLNLHINSLELGDSAVYFCASSPLITIRQPQHFGDGTRLSIL.

This chain connects TRBV5-5 to TRBJ1-5; 7 positions match TRBD1. The junction had 5 bases not matched to a gene; V was cut back by 2 bases and J by 0 bases. The CDR3 has 16 amino acids. Germline CDR1 and CDR2: SGHKS and YYEKEE (reference sequence). The CDR3 region is CASSFGQVYSNQPQHF. In DNA, the CDR3 is TGTGCCAGCAGCTTTGGACAGGTTTATAGCAATCAGCCCCAGCATTTT.

This clonotype has more than one count but fewer than ten. V is TRBV5-1 and J is TRBJ2-5, with D unresolved. V was trimmed by 0 bases and J by 2 bases, leaving 11 bases between them. The CDR3 sequence is 15 residues long. CDR1 is SGHRS, CDR2 YFSETQ, per germline. DNA for the CDR3: TGCGCCAGCAGCTTGGATGGGATAAAACAAGAGACCCAGTACTTC. This sequence encodes CASSLDGIKQETQYF.

This clonotype has a count of ten or more. J is TRBJ2-5 and V is TRBV12-3 or TRBV12-4; tentative D call: TRBD2 (5 bases). Trimming took off 3 bases at V and 5 bases at J, with 10 bases between the two ends. This CDR3 is 13 amino acids long. This CDR3 reads CASSFTRGETQYF. The CDR3 region has the DNA TGTGCCAGCAGTTTCACCCGAGGGGAGACCCAGTACTTC.

This chain joins TRBV12-3 or TRBV12-4 and TRBJ2-7, with 8 bases aligning to TRBD2. V trimming: 6 bases; J trimming: 1 base; junction bases outside the gene matches: 8. The CDR3 runs 15 residues. CDR3 residues: CASRRSGIGSYEQYF. CDR3 DNA: TGTGCCAGCAGGCGTAGCGGGATCGGGTCCTACGAGCAGTACTTC.

This clonotype was observed a handful of times. The CDR3 DNA is TGTGCCACCAGCAGTCCCACAGGGGTGATGAGGACCCAGTACTTC. This sequence encodes CATSSPTGVMRTQYF. The rearrangement links TRBV15 to TRBJ2-5; 7 nucleotides line up with TRBD1. J gave up 7 bases and V 3 bases, and 11 bases lay outside the gene matches. CDR1 is LNHNV and CDR2 is YYDKDF in the germline V gene (reference sequence). The CDR3 runs 15 residues.

The chain employs TRBV7-9 and TRBJ2-5; possible D gene TRBD1, 5 bases. Germline CDR1 reads SEHNR; CDR2 reads FQNEAQ (reference sequence). The CDR3 is 14 amino acids. Trimming cost V 1 base and J 5 bases, with 11 bases left between them. CDR3 in DNA: TGTGCCAGCAGCTTAGGTTCAGGGCTCGAGACCCAGTACTTC. Amino acid sequence: CASSLGSGLETQYF.

This clonotype was counted between two and nine times. V and J are TRBV5-1 and TRBJ2-1; 11 nucleotides align to TRBD2. J lost 4 bases, V lost 4 bases, and 4 bases had no gene match. This CDR3 has 15 amino acids. Germline V gene sequence: CDR1 SGHRS, CDR2 YFSETQ. This chain's CDR3 is CASSEGLAEYNEQFF. For the CDR3, the DNA is TGCGCCAGCAGCGAGGGACTAGCGGAGTACAATGAGCAGTTCTTC.

The chain combines TRBV5-5 with TRBJ2-7; weak D call: TRBD1 (5 bases). Germline V CDR1 and CDR2: SGHKS, YYEKEE (reference sequence). Deletions cut 3 bases from V and 2 bases from J, with 12 bases between. The CDR3 has 14 residues. The chain's CDR3 is CASSSWTYPYEQYF. In DNA, the CDR3 is TGTGCCAGCAGCTCCTGGACATACCCCTACGAGCAGTACTTC.

This clonotype was counted a few times. For the CDR3, the DNA is TGTGCCAGCAGTTTGGCCGGGACAGGGGGCTACGAGCAGTACGTC. This gives the protein CASSLAGTGGYEQYV. The J gene is TRBJ2-7, the V gene TRBV27, with 11 bases lining up with TRBD1. The trim removed 3 bases at V and 3 bases at J, leaving 4 bases unmatched. The CDR3 contains 15 residues. CDR1 MNHEY and CDR2 SMNVEV come from the germline V gene (reference sequence).

This clonotype occurred many times. The V call is TRBV20-1, the J call TRBJ2-5; D not resolved. CDR1 DFQATT and CDR2 SNEGSKA come from the germline V gene (reference sequence). The CDR3 contains 13 residues. The V and J ends lost 2 bases and 2 bases respectively, with 9 bases between them. The CDR3 spells CSARRALQETQYF. CDR3 sequence (DNA): TGCAGTGCTAGAAGGGCCCTACAAGAGACCCAGTACTTC.